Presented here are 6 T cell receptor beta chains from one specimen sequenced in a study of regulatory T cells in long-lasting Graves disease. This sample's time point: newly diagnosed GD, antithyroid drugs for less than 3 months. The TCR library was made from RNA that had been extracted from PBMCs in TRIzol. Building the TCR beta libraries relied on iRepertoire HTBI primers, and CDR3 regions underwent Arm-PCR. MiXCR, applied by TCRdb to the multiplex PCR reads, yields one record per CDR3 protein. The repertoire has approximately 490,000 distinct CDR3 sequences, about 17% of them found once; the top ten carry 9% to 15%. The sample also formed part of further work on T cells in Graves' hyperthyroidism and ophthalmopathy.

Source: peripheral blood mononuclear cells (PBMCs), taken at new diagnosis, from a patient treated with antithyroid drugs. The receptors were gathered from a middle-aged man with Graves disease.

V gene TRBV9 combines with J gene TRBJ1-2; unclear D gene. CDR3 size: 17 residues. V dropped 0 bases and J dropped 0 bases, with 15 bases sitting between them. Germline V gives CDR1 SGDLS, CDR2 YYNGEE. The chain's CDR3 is CASSVGPSYISNYGYTF. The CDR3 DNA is TGTGCCAGCAGCGTAGGGCCCTCTTACATCTCTAACTATGGCTACACCTTC.

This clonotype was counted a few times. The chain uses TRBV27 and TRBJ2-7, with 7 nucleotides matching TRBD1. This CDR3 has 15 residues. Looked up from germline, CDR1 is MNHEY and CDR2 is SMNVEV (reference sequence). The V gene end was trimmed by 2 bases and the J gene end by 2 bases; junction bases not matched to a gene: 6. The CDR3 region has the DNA TGTGCCAGCAGTTTAATAGGGACAGATACCTACGAGCAGTACTTC. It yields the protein CASSLIGTDTYEQYF.

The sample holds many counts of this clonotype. This CDR3 is CAIRASQETQYF. The CDR3 DNA reads as TGTGCCATCAGGGCCTCACAAGAGACCCAGTACTTC. The chain combines TRBV10-3 with TRBJ2-5; no reliable D call. Germline assignment: CDR1 ENHRY and CDR2 SYGVKD. Trimming cost V 6 bases and J 2 bases, with 7 bases left between them. There are 12 residues in the CDR3.

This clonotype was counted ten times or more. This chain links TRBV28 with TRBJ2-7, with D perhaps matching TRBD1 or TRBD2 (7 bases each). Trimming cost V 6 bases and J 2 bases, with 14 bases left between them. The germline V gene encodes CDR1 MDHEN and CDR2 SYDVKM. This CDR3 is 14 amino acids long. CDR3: CASSQGGVPYEQYF. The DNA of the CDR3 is TGTGCCAGCAGCCAGGGGGGGGTCCCCTACGAGCAGTACTTC.

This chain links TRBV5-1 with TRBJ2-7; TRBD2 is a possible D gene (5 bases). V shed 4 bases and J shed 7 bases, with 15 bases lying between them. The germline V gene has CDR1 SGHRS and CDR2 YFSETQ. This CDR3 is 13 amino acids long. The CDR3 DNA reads TGCGCCAGCAGCGCCAGCCGCCGGGGTGAGCAGTACTTC. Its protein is CASSASRRGEQYF.

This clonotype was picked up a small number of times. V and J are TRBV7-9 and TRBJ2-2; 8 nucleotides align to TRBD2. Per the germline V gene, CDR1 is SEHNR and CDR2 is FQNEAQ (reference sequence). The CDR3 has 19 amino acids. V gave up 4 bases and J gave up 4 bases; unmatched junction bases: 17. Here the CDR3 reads CASSSNQGERERITGELFF. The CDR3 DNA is TGTGCCAGCAGCTCCAACCAAGGGGAGCGGGAGAGGATCACCGGGGAGCTGTTTTTT.